Each of the 18 T cell receptor beta chains below was sequenced from the same sample in a study of T cells in Graves' hyperthyroidism and ophthalmopathy. What was amplified from RNA transcripts were TCR beta CDR3 regions. Carried out on the TCR CDR3, a first-round RT-PCR used the HTBI primer set. TCRdb re-derived calls from the multiplex PCR reads in MiXCR, one entry per CDR3 protein. This sample carries about 480,000 distinct CDR3 sequences, approximately 25% of them seen once, and the ten largest clones take around 11%. Material for sequencing was blood. Receptor source: a woman in her twenties or thirties with Graves' ophthalmopathy.

The sample holds a few counts of this clonotype. Sequence at one end of the junction differs from germline and may be a read error. This sequence joins TRBV18 and TRBJ1-1, with D unresolved. The CDR3 length is 14 residues. The V gene's germline CDR1 is KGHSH and CDR2 LQKENI. CDR3: CASSPQARRPESFF. The CDR3 bases are TGTGCCAGCTCACCACAGGCTAGGCGTCCTGAATCTTTCTTT.

This clonotype was found many times. The rearrangement uses TRBV7-2 and TRBJ2-7; D possibly corresponds to TRBD2 (6 bases). Trimming left V 6 bases short and J 0 bases short, with 12 bases between. Looked up from germline, CDR1 is SGHTA and CDR2 is FQGNSA. The CDR3 spans 14 residues. The DNA of the CDR3 is TGTGCCAGCAGGGTAGGCGGGAACTCCTACGAGCAGTACTTC. It encodes CASRVGGNSYEQYF.

On this clonotype: Its ends do not fully match the called genes, so a read error is possible. The chain combines TRBV12-3 or TRBV12-4 with TRBJ2-7, with D perhaps TRBD2 (6 bases). CDR3 length: 15 residues. The DNA for the CDR3 is TGTGCCAGCAGCTTAGGGGTAGCGGCTCTTTACGAGCAGTACTTC. This sequence encodes CASSLGVAALYEQYF.

This clonotype was seen many times. The J gene is TRBJ2-7, the V gene TRBV28; 7 bases match TRBD1. Trimming took 7 bases from V and 3 from J; bases not matched to a gene: 9. The CDR3 is 14 amino acids. From germline, CDR1 is MDHEN and CDR2 SYDVKM. The CDR3 coding sequence is TGTGCCAGCACCACAGACAGGGTACGCTACGAGCAGTACTTC. It specifies CASTTDRVRYEQYF. The whole variable domain, remainder taken from reference TRBV28 and TRBJ2-7, is DVKVTQSSRYLVKRTGEKVFLECVQDMDHENMFWYRQDPGLGLRLIYFSYDVKMKEKGDIPEGYSVSREKKERFSLILESASTNQTSMYLCASTTDRVRYEQYFGPGTRLTVT.

This clonotype has ten or more counts. The chain links TRBV7-2 to TRBJ2-5; maybe TRBD1 (6 bases). V lost 5 bases and J 2 bases, leaving 12 bases between the germline ends. This CDR3 comprises 14 residues. The germline V gene encodes CDR1 SGHTA and CDR2 FQGNSA. CDR3 sequence reads: CASSLGGQQETQYF. DNA for the CDR3: TGTGCCAGCAGCCTAGGGGGACAACAAGAGACCCAGTACTTC.

This clonotype has at least ten counts. The V gene is TRBV28, the J gene TRBJ2-7, with D perhaps TRBD1 (5 bases). Germline lookup yields CDR1 MDHEN and CDR2 SYDVKM. The CDR3 extends over 13 amino acids. The V and J ends lost 4 bases and 4 bases respectively, with 11 bases between them. CDR3 sequence (DNA): TGTGCCAGCAGTTGGACGGCAGGGTACGAGCAGTACTTC. It yields the protein CASSWTAGYEQYF.

In this sample, this clonotype turned up many times. The rearrangement uses TRBV7-9 and TRBJ2-5; D call uncertain. Per germline, CDR1 SEHNR and CDR2 FQNEAQ (reference sequence). This CDR3 is built from 12 residues. V gave up 2 bases and J gave up 2 bases, with 3 bases separating them. The CDR3 DNA reads as TGTGCCAGCAGCTTATATCAAGAGACCCAGTACTTC. It yields the protein CASSLYQETQYF.

This clonotype was found many times. The rearrangement joins TRBV6-1 to TRBJ1-2; D not resolved. Deletions cut 6 bases from V and 3 bases from J, with 11 bases between. Germline lookup yields CDR1 MNHNS and CDR2 SASEGT. This CDR3 comprises 13 residues. The CDR3 region is CASSNVGDYGYTF. The CDR3 DNA sequence: TGTGCCAGCAGCAACGTCGGAGACTATGGCTACACCTTC.

J is TRBJ2-2 and V is TRBV28; 8 bases agree with TRBD1. J gave up 7 bases and V 2 bases, and 6 bases lay outside the gene matches. Looked up from germline, CDR1 is MDHEN and CDR2 is SYDVKM. The CDR3 runs 15 residues. The CDR3, as DNA: TGTGCCAGCAGTTTACCCGGACAGGGCGGCGGGGAGCTGTTTTTT. This sequence encodes CASSLPGQGGGELFF.

This clonotype was counted at least ten times. The chain links TRBV2 to TRBJ2-6; D might be TRBD2 (6 bases). Deletions cut 7 bases from V and 2 bases from J, with 15 bases between. The CDR3 length is 16 residues. In germline, CDR1 is SNHLY, CDR2 FYNNEI. CDR3 protein: CASKGRGAPGANVLTF. The CDR3 bases are TGTGCCAGCAAAGGGCGGGGAGCTCCTGGGGCCAACGTCCTGACTTTC. The variable domain in full, with the rest retrieved from reference TRBV2 and TRBJ2-6, is EPEVTQTPSHQVTQMGQEVILRCVPISNHLYFYWYRQILGQKVEFLVSFYNNEISEKSEIFDDQFSVERPDGSNFTLKIRSTKLEDSAMYFCASKGRGAPGANVLTFGAGSRLTVL.

The gene calls are TRBV30 and TRBJ1-3, with TRBD1 identical over 7 bases. This CDR3 has 14 residues. Losses at the gene ends were 5 bases for V and 3 bases for J; bases not matched to a gene: 7. Germline V gene sequence: CDR1 GTSNPN, CDR2 SVGIG (reference sequence). The CDR3 loop reads CAWFAGGSGNTIYF. CDR3 bases: TGTGCCTGGTTTGCAGGGGGAAGTGGAAACACCATATATTTT.

In this sample, this clonotype turned up many times. CDR3 sequence (DNA): TGCAGCGTTGAGGGTGGACGGCAGAACACTGAAGCTTTCTTT. It is translated as CSVEGGRQNTEAFF. The rearrangement joins TRBV29-1 to TRBJ1-1; D remains unclear. Trimming left V 3 bases short and J 1 base short, with 12 bases between. From germline, CDR1 is SQVTM and CDR2 ANQGSEA. The CDR3 spans 14 residues.

This clonotype occurred a few times. This chain connects TRBV3-1 to TRBJ1-5; D not certain. This CDR3 is built from 16 residues. Trimming took off 3 bases at V and 6 bases at J, with 18 bases between the two ends. Per the germline V gene, CDR1 is LGHDT and CDR2 is YNNKEL (reference sequence). This CDR3 reads CASSQRPISAGQPQHF. The CDR3 region has the DNA TGTGCCAGCAGCCAGAGACCCATTTCTGCGGGTCAGCCCCAGCATTTT.

In nucleotides, the CDR3 is TGCAGCGTTGAAGGCAGGGACAAGTACTATGGCTACACCTTC. Amino acids: CSVEGRDKYYGYTF. The chain links TRBV29-1 to TRBJ1-2, with D perhaps matching TRBD1 (6 bases). Trimming took off 1 base at V and 3 bases at J, with 12 bases between the two ends. The CDR3 length is 14 residues. Germline V gene data show CDR1 as SQVTM and CDR2 as ANQGSEA.

A few counts support this clonotype. The chain couples TRBV6-1 to TRBJ1-2; 9 nucleotides align to TRBD1. Unmatched junction bases numbered 11, after V lost 9 bases and J lost 3 bases. This CDR3 region has 15 residues. Germline CDR1 reads MNHNS; CDR2 reads SASEGT. CDR3 nucleotides: TGTGCCAGTGAGCCCGGACAGGGGTCGGACTATGGCTACACCTTC. Protein: CASEPGQGSDYGYTF.

The chain combines TRBV6-2 or TRBV6-3 with TRBJ2-6; D is tentatively TRBD1 or TRBD2 (5 bases each). CDR3 size: 19 residues. Germline V gene data show CDR1 as MNHEY and CDR2 as SVGEGT. The germline V and J ends were trimmed by 2 bases and 0 bases, with 17 bases remaining between them. The CDR3 bases are TGTGCCAGCAGTTACGGGACCCATCCTTTTCTCTCTGGGGCCAACGTCCTGACTTTC. It codes for CASSYGTHPFLSGANVLTF.

This clonotype appeared many times. The rearrangement uses TRBV12-3 or TRBV12-4 and TRBJ1-2; 10 bases map to TRBD1. The CDR3 loop spans 14 amino acids. The trim removed 6 bases at V and 5 bases at J, leaving 6 bases unmatched. CDR3 bases: TGTGCCAGCAGGGAGACAGGGGGCAAATATGGCTACACCTTC. As protein: CASRETGGKYGYTF.

This clonotype was counted at least ten times. The chain couples TRBV6-2 or TRBV6-3 to TRBJ1-3; D is uncertain. CDR1 is MNHEY, CDR2 SVGEGT, per germline. Trimming took off 0 bases at V and 0 bases at J, with 15 bases between the two ends. This CDR3 region has 18 residues. The DNA of the CDR3 is TGTGCCAGCAGTTACTCATACGGCGGCGGATACTCTGGAAACACCATATATTTT. Amino acid sequence: CASSYSYGGGYSGNTIYF.